The rows below give T cell receptor beta chains drawn from one sample of a study of blood T cell repertoires in COVID-19. Assay used: immunoSEQ multiplex PCR; TCRdb lists only in-frame clones, some missing. The data show fewer than 250,000 clones, roughly nine tenths seen once. Sequencing used PBMCs or T cells enriched from blood (not recorded which). The receptors shown here come from a woman aged 18-30 years who had recovered from COVID-19. Each CDR3 is given with its conserved first and last residue. Each record gives: CDR3 protein, D gene, J gene, V gene. A D gene is named only where the DNA matches it firmly.

CDR3: CASSLGSSYNSPLHF; D: -; J: TRBJ1-6; V: TRBV7-6
CDR3: CASSLWTTGYEQYF; D: -; J: TRBJ2-7; V: TRBV27
CDR3: CASSFQRGAEAFF; D: -; J: TRBJ1-1; V: TRBV27
CDR3: CATSTTGGTEAFF; D: -; J: TRBJ1-1; V: TRBV15
CDR3: CASSYSTGQPPGELFF; D: TRBD1; J: TRBJ2-2; V: TRBV6-6
CDR3: CASNLGTGGSYGYTF; D: TRBD1; J: TRBJ1-2; V: TRBV28
CDR3: CASSESGGEETQYF; D: TRBD2; J: TRBJ2-5; V: TRBV10-2
CDR3: CASSLAGGYTDTQYF; D: TRBD2; J: TRBJ2-3; V: TRBV7-2
CDR3: CASSGLDRAYEQYF; D: TRBD1; J: TRBJ2-7; V: TRBV27
CDR3: CASSSKRQGGRPQHF; D: TRBD1; J: TRBJ1-5; V: TRBV5-6
CDR3: CASSSPSGTGDHYGYTF; D: TRBD1; J: TRBJ1-2; V: TRBV11-2
CDR3: CASSEQGARNNSPLHF; D: TRBD1; J: TRBJ1-6; V: TRBV6-1
CDR3: CASSYGRGNTEAFF; D: -; J: TRBJ1-1; V: TRBV6-5
CDR3: CASSLVAGETYEQYF; D: TRBD2; J: TRBJ2-7; V: TRBV11-2
CDR3: CASSFGQGGNYGYTF; D: TRBD1; J: TRBJ1-2; V: TRBV7-2
CDR3: CASSEFGRAEQYF; D: -; J: TRBJ2-7; V: TRBV6-1
CDR3: CASREEVGKKLFF; D: -; J: TRBJ1-4; V: TRBV5-1
CDR3: CASSPVTGDVSSPLHF; D: TRBD1; J: TRBJ1-6; V: TRBV28
CDR3: CASRKQGLNIQYF; D: TRBD1; J: TRBJ2-4; V: TRBV6-5
CDR3: CASSPSVDVGTGSNEQYF; D: TRBD1; J: TRBJ2-7; V: TRBV9
CDR3: CASSSFDRSFYGYTF; D: -; J: TRBJ1-2; V: TRBV6-5
CDR3: CATSGATVGPQHF; D: -; J: TRBJ1-5; V: TRBV24-1
CDR3: CSVERGGEDTQYF; D: TRBD2; J: TRBJ2-3; V: TRBV29-1
CDR3: CAISEGTGFNSPLHF; D: -; J: TRBJ1-6; V: TRBV10-3
CDR3: CASSQTSGTGVNEQYF; D: TRBD1; J: TRBJ2-7; V: TRBV11-2
CDR3: CASSFQGPAAHEQYF; D: -; J: TRBJ2-7; V: TRBV13
CDR3: CASTQRGTGNYEQYF; D: TRBD1; J: TRBJ2-7; V: TRBV2
CDR3: CASDPGLNTEAFF; D: -; J: TRBJ1-1; V: TRBV12-5
CDR3: CASSYSTWEGDTQYF; D: TRBD2; J: TRBJ2-3; V: TRBV6-2/TRBV6-3
CDR3: CAIGQPQHF; D: -; J: TRBJ1-5; V: TRBV10-3
CDR3: CASSPWSSYNEQFF; D: -; J: TRBJ2-1; V: TRBV18
CDR3: CASSEFVSWEGQGAPGYTF; D: TRBD1; J: TRBJ1-2; V: TRBV6-1
CDR3: CASSIDSTPGNTIYF; D: -; J: TRBJ1-3; V: TRBV11-2
CDR3: CASSQDLRQANSGANVLTF; D: -; J: TRBJ2-6; V: TRBV14
CDR3: CASSQVSSVAGAYGNEQFF; D: TRBD2; J: TRBJ2-1; V: TRBV3-1/TRBV3-2
CDR3: CASSPSGTGLYSGYTF; D: TRBD1; J: TRBJ1-2; V: TRBV19
CDR3: CASSENQGDYTEAFF; D: TRBD1; J: TRBJ1-1; V: TRBV6-1
CDR3: CASNQGQPGNTIYF; D: TRBD1; J: TRBJ1-3; V: TRBV19
CDR3: CASSRDRGLNTEAFF; D: TRBD1; J: TRBJ1-1; V: TRBV4-1
CDR3: CASSEGPTGGSEGEQFF; D: TRBD1; J: TRBJ2-1; V: TRBV9